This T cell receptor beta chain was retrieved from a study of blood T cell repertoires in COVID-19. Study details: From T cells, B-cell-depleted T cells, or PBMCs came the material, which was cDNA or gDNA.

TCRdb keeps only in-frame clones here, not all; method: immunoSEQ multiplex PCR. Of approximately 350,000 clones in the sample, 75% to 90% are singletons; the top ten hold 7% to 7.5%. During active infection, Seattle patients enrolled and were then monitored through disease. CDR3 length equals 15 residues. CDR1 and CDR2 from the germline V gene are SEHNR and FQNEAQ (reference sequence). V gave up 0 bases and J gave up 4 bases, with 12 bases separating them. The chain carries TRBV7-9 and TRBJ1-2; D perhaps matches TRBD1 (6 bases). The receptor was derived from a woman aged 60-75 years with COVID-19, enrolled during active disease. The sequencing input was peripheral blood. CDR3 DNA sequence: TGTGCCAGCAGCTTAGCTCCTGGGGACACCTATGGCTACACCTTC. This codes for CASSLAPGDTYGYTF.